The source of this T cell receptor delta chain is a study of gamma-delta T cells after stem cell transplantation. Germline lookup yields CDR1 GEAIGNYY and CDR2 EKD. CDR3 length: 15 residues. TCRdb reanalysed the RT-PCR reads via CATT. Altogether fewer than 2,000 delta-chain clones are present, 0.3% to 0.35% being singletons, with the ten largest covering about 18%. This clone was detected a few times. The amino acid sequence in TCRdb belongs to a much larger clone and departs from this DNA's translation at residue 3, likely a sequencing read error; the sequence shown is translated from the DNA. This receptor was identified in a human donor. It is not recorded whose cells these are; they may come from a transplant donor. The material sequenced was gamma-delta T cells. This chain uses TRDV2 with TRDJ2; the match to TRDD3 covers 7 bases. The DNA of the CDR3 is TGTGCCCGTGACACCCTGGGGGCGACCTCAGCACAACTCTTCTTT. This codes for CARDTLGATSAQLFF.